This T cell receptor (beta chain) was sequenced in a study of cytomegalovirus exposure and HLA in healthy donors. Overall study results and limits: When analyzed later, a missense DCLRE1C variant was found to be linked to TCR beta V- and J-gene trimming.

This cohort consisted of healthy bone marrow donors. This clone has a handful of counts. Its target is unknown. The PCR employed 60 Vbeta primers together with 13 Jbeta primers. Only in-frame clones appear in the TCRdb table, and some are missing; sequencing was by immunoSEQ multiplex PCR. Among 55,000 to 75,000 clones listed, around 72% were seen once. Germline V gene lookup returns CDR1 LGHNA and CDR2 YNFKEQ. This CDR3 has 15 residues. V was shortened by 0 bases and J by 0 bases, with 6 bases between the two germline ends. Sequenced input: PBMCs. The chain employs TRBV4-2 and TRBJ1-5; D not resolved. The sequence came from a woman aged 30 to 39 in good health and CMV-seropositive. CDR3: CASSQDQISNQPQHF. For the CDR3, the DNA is TGTGCCAGCAGCCAAGACCAGATTAGCAATCAGCCCCAGCATTTT.